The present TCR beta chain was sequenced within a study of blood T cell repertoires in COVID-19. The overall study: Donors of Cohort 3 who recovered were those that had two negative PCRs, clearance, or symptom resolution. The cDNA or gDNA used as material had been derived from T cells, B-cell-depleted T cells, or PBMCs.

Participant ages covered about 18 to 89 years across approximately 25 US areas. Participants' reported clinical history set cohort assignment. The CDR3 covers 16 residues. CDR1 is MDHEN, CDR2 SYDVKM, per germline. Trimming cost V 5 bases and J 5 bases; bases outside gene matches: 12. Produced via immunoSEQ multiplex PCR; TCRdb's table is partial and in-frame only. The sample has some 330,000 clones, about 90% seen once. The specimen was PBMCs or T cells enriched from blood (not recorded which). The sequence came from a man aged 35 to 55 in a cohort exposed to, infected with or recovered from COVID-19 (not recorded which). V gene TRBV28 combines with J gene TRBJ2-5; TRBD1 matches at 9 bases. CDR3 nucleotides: TGTGCCAGCAGTACGGGGACAGGGCGCAGCCTGGAGACCCAGTACTTC. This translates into CASSTGTGRSLETQYF.